One sample yielded the 28 T cell receptor beta chains listed below, sequenced in a study of T cells in Graves' hyperthyroidism and ophthalmopathy (dated by TCRdb to about 2019). The library was obtained by multiplex PCR. Instrument used: Illumina HiSeq 2000. Amplification of TCR beta CDR3 regions was carried out from RNA transcripts. For the first round of RT-PCR on the TCR CDR3, the HTBI primer set was used together with the Qiagen OneStep RT-PCR kit. The public reads were run again by TCRdb, first through fastp at Q25 and then through MiXCR, and only productive beta chains were kept. Each entry is one CDR3 protein sequence, shown with its most common DNA and genes. In this sample the table shows some 580,000 distinct CDR3 sequences, 15% to 20% of which occur a single time. The ten largest clones add up to 2.5% to 4% of the sample. The sequencing sample was made of blood. The receptors stem from a middle-aged woman with Graves' ophthalmopathy.

This clonotype was picked up many times. The rearrangement joins TRBV29-1 to TRBJ1-1, with D perhaps matching TRBD1 (5 bases). This CDR3 is 12 amino acids long. The ends were cut back, 4 bases at V and 4 bases at J, with 10 bases in the middle. CDR1 is SQVTM, CDR2 ANQGSEA, per germline. As DNA, the CDR3 is TGCAGCGTTGTCGCAGGGACCACTGAAGCTTTCTTT. Its protein product is CSVVAGTTEAFF.

This clonotype was detected a few times. The rearrangement links TRBV28 to TRBJ2-3, with D perhaps assigned TRBD1 or TRBD2 (5 bases each). The CDR3 sequence is 15 residues long. Trimming took off 1 base at V and 3 bases at J, with 11 bases between the two ends. CDR1 is MDHEN and CDR2 is SYDVKM in the germline V gene. The CDR3 loop is CASSLSGTQTDTQYF. CDR3 DNA sequence: TGTGCCAGCAGTTTATCCGGGACCCAAACAGATACGCAGTATTTT.

V gene TRBV7-8 combines with J gene TRBJ2-1, with 8 bases lining up with TRBD2. This CDR3 region has 16 residues. The germline CDR1 and CDR2 sequences are SGHVS and FQNEAQ. Germline trimming cut 2 bases from V and 10 bases from J; bases unmatched to any gene: 13. CDR3 loop: CASSLLPGGAPNEQFF. The CDR3 DNA is TGTGCCAGCAGCTTACTCCCCGGGGGGGCCCCCAACGAGCAGTTCTTC. The full variable domain, completed using reference TRBV7-8 and TRBJ2-1, is GAGVSQSPRYKVAKRGQDVALRCDPISGHVSLFWYQQALGQGPEFLTYFQNEAQLDKSGLPSDRFFAERPEGSVSTLKIQRTQQEDSAVYLCASSLLPGGAPNEQFFGPGTRLTVL.

This clonotype was seen at least ten times. The J gene is TRBJ2-3, the V gene TRBV6-1; 10 positions agree with TRBD2. CDR1 is MNHNS and CDR2 is SASEGT in the germline V gene. V lost 5 bases to trimming and J lost 1 base; unmatched junction nucleotides: 3. The CDR3 is 15 amino acids. The CDR3 reads CASSPTSGGTDTQYF. The CDR3 DNA sequence: TGTGCCAGCAGTCCAACTAGCGGGGGCACAGATACGCAGTATTTT.

The chain couples TRBV4-1 to TRBJ2-2, with D possibly matching TRBD1 (6 bases). The CDR3 has 15 residues. Germline CDR1 reads MGHRA; CDR2 reads YSYEKL. Between the trimmed V and J ends, which lost 6 bases and 0 bases, there was a span of 11 bases. In nucleotides, the CDR3 is TGCGCCAGCAGTGAACAGGGTTCGAACACCGGGGAGCTGTTTTTT. It is translated as CASSEQGSNTGELFF.

This clonotype was seen at least ten times. This rearrangement joins TRBV30 to TRBJ1-1; D is ambiguous. This CDR3 has 13 residues. V was pared by 4 bases and J by 2 bases, with 11 bases between. CDR1 is GTSNPN, CDR2 SVGIG, per germline (reference sequence). DNA of the CDR3: TGTGCCTGGACCTTTGCACTCAACACTGAAGCTTTCTTT. Translated, it gives CAWTFALNTEAFF. Together with reference TRBV30 and TRBJ1-1, the CDR3 gives the full variable domain: SQTIHQWPATLVQPVGSPLSLECTVEGTSNPNLYWYRQAAGRGLQLLFYSVGIGQISSEVPQNLSASRPQDRQFILSSKKLLLSDSGFYLCAWTFALNTEAFFGQGTRLTVV.

Regarding this clonotype: A much larger clone differs from this one at a single base, so this may be a read error. V gene TRBV28 combines with J gene TRBJ2-7; D is unresolved. CDR1 MDHEN and CDR2 SYDVKM come from the germline V gene. The CDR3 is 16 amino acids. Trimming stripped 2 bases from V and 0 bases from J, with 14 bases between. The CDR3 DNA reads as TGTGCCAGCAGTTTAGTAAGGGTTTCGTTCTCCTACGAGCAGTACTTC. Its translation is CASSLVRVSFSYEQYF.

This clonotype came up a few times. V gene TRBV20-1 combines with J gene TRBJ2-3; D is perhaps TRBD1 or TRBD2 (6 bases each). This CDR3 is 17 amino acids long. The germline gives CDR1 DFQATT, CDR2 SNEGSKA (reference sequence). The ends were cut back, 4 bases at V and 2 bases at J, with 22 bases in the middle. The CDR3 nucleotides are TGCAGTGCTACCTTACCCAGTGGGGGGCTCCACACAGATACGCAGTATTTT. Protein: CSATLPSGGLHTDTQYF.

With respect to this clonotype: Given a much more abundant clone one base away, this may be a read error. The chain joins TRBV6-2 or TRBV6-3 to TRBJ1-5; D is uncertain. Trimming shortened V by 5 bases and J by 0 bases, and 8 bases separated the two germline ends. Germline loops: CDR1 MNHEY, CDR2 SVGEGT. The CDR3 is made up of 14 amino acids. CDR3 nucleotides: TGTGCCAGCAGTGACATCTATAGCAATCAGCCCCAGCATTTT. Translating it yields CASSDIYSNQPQHF.

This clonotype was seen more than once but under ten times. A clone one base away is much larger, so this may be a read error. V is TRBV6-2 or TRBV6-3 and J is TRBJ2-3; tentatively, D is TRBD1 or TRBD2 (5 bases each). This CDR3 contains 17 residues. Between the trimmed V and J ends, which lost 7 bases and 1 base, there was a span of 21 bases. CDR1 and CDR2 from the germline V gene are MNHEY and SVGEGT. The CDR3 DNA reads TGTGCCAGCAAGGGACGGTACGGGAAGGTTGGCACAGATACGCAGTATTTT. Protein sequence: CASKGRYGKVGTDTQYF.

The V call is TRBV28, the J call TRBJ2-1; D unclear. Deletions cut 2 bases from V and 9 bases from J, with 14 bases between. This CDR3 has 14 residues. Germline values: CDR1 MDHEN, CDR2 SYDVKM. CDR3 in amino acids: CASSLAMVGIEQFF. The CDR3 DNA is TGTGCCAGCAGTTTAGCGATGGTCGGCATTGAGCAGTTCTTC.

This clonotype was seen repeatedly, ten times or more. V usage is TRBV25-1 and J usage is TRBJ2-1; TRBD1 is a possible D gene (6 bases). V lost 7 bases and J 6 bases, leaving 7 bases between the germline ends. The CDR3 runs 11 residues. Per germline, CDR1 MGHDK and CDR2 SYGVNS. CDR3 region: CASIRGNEQFF. The CDR3 DNA reads TGTGCCAGCATCAGGGGCAATGAGCAGTTCTTC.

The chain couples TRBV18 to TRBJ1-2; no firm D call. Trimming removed 2 bases at V and 8 bases at J, with 15 bases between. Per germline, CDR1 KGHSH and CDR2 LQKENI. The CDR3 covers 14 residues. CDR3 in DNA: TGTGCCAGCTCACCAACCGAGGAATCGTGGGGCTACACCTTC. This encodes CASSPTEESWGYTF.

This clonotype was detected ten times or more. The rearrangement joins TRBV2 to TRBJ1-2; possibly TRBD1 for D (5 bases). This CDR3 spans 16 amino acids. Trimming pared 8 bases from V and 0 bases from J, leaving 19 bases between. Germline CDR1 reads SNHLY; CDR2 reads FYNNEI. CDR3 sequence: CASWGRRARANYGYTF. The CDR3 nucleotides are TGTGCCAGCTGGGGGAGGAGGGCCAGAGCTAACTATGGCTACACCTTC.

In this sample, this clonotype turned up many times. The chain is built from TRBV20-1 and TRBJ2-1, with TRBD2 identical over 10 bases. The CDR3 consists of 18 residues. Germline V gene data show CDR1 as DFQATT and CDR2 as SNEGSKA (reference sequence). With V trimmed by 0 bases and J by 0 bases, 8 bases remained unmatched. The DNA of the CDR3 is TGCAGTGCTAGAGACGCCAAATCTAGCGGGAGCTCCTACAATGAGCAGTTCTTC. Translated, it gives CSARDAKSSGSSYNEQFF.

The V call is TRBV6-9, the J call TRBJ2-3; a possible D gene is TRBD2 (7 bases). Per the germline V gene, CDR1 is MNHGY and CDR2 is SVAAGI. Trimming left V 3 bases short and J 6 bases short, with 16 bases between. CDR3 length: 15 residues. The CDR3 region is CASSYGGLGGDTQYF. In nucleotides, the CDR3 is TGTGCCAGCAGTTACGGGGGGCTAGGTGGGGATACGCAGTATTTT.

This clonotype has ten or more counts. The chain couples TRBV20-1 to TRBJ2-7; no firm D call. Germline CDR1 is DFQATT and CDR2 is SNEGSKA (reference sequence). This CDR3 has 14 residues. V lost 4 bases and J 0 bases, leaving 13 bases between the germline ends. The CDR3 spells CSATPYGISYEQYF. The CDR3 DNA follows: TGCAGTGCTACCCCATACGGAATCTCCTACGAGCAGTACTTC.

In its sample, this clonotype was seen once. This chain links TRBV6-1 with TRBJ2-2; D unclear. The germline CDR1 and CDR2 sequences are MNHNS and SASEGT. V lost 7 bases to trimming and J lost 7 bases, with 10 bases between them. The CDR3 is 12 residues long. Here the CDR3 reads CASNRVGGELFF. The CDR3 nucleotides read TGTGCCAGCAATAGGGTGGGCGGGGAGCTGTTTTTT.

V and J are TRBV4-1 and TRBJ2-1; the match to TRBD2 covers 11 bases. This CDR3 is built from 14 residues. Germline loops: CDR1 MGHRA, CDR2 YSYEKL. Losses at the gene ends were 5 bases for V and 7 bases for J; bases not matched to a gene: 4. The CDR3: CASSAIAGGNEQFF. CDR3 nucleotide sequence: TGCGCCAGCAGCGCCATAGCGGGGGGGAATGAGCAGTTCTTC.

This clonotype was observed a few times. J is TRBJ2-3 and V is TRBV5-1; 12 positions match TRBD2. The CDR3 sequence is 17 residues long. Germline V gene sequence: CDR1 SGHRS, CDR2 YFSETQ. J gave up 9 bases and V 5 bases, and 16 bases lay outside the gene matches. The CDR3 protein is CASRAGTSGPPPKTQYF. The CDR3 DNA sequence: TGCGCCAGCAGGGCCGGGACTAGCGGGCCTCCACCCAAGACGCAGTATTTT.

This clonotype was counted at least ten times. The V call is TRBV7-8, the J call TRBJ2-7, with TRBD2 matching 11 bases. Germline CDR1 and CDR2: SGHVS and FQNEAQ. The V and J ends lost 1 base and 5 bases, in that order; junction bases with no gene match: 7. The CDR3 contains 16 residues. The CDR3 is CASSLVSSGRFDEQYF. CDR3 nucleotides: TGTGCCAGCAGCTTAGTTTCTAGCGGGAGGTTCGACGAGCAGTACTTC.

This clonotype has ten or more counts. The V call is TRBV20-1, the J call TRBJ2-1, with D possibly TRBD2 on 6 matching bases. The CDR3 length is 16 residues. Trimming left V 5 bases short and J 0 bases short, with 17 bases between. CDR1 DFQATT and CDR2 SNEGSKA come from the germline V gene (reference sequence). The CDR3 spells CSAPAGGTSSYNEQFF. For the CDR3, the DNA is TGCAGTGCTCCCGCCGGGGGAACTTCCTCCTACAATGAGCAGTTCTTC.

This clonotype came up a few times. The chain employs TRBV18 and TRBJ1-1, with a weak D call TRBD1 (5 bases). CDR1 is KGHSH and CDR2 is LQKENI in the germline V gene. Trimming took off 3 bases at V and 1 base at J, with 24 bases between the two ends. This CDR3 has 19 residues. CDR3 protein: CASSPGLLSPVGRNTEAFF. Written as DNA, the CDR3 is TGTGCCAGCTCACCGGGACTGCTCTCCCCCGTGGGAAGGAACACTGAAGCTTTCTTT.

This clonotype was picked up many times. The chain combines TRBV30 with TRBJ1-2; D remains ambiguous. The germline gives CDR1 GTSNPN, CDR2 SVGIG (reference sequence). Deletions cut 8 bases from V and 5 bases from J, with 18 bases between. This CDR3 is 13 amino acids long. The CDR3 protein is CAIPREGGYGYTF. For the CDR3, the DNA is TGTGCCATCCCCCGCGAGGGAGGGTATGGCTACACCTTC.

A note on this clonotype: At one of its ends the junction is not consistent with the germline gene, which may arise from a read error. This sequence joins TRBV7-7 and TRBJ2-1; D ambiguous. The CDR3 consists of 14 residues. Germline V CDR1 and CDR2: SSHAT, FNYEAQ (reference sequence). The CDR3 sequence: CASSFLGPSNEQFF. The DNA of the CDR3 is TGTGCTAGCAGCTTTCTGGGCCCGAGCAATGAGCAGTTCTTC. The full variable domain, completed using reference TRBV7-7 and TRBJ2-1, is GAGVSQSPRYKVTKRGQDVTLRCDPISSHATLYWYQQALGQGPEFLTYFNYEAQPDKSGLPSDRFSAERPEGSISTLTIQRTEQRDSAMYRCASSFLGPSNEQFFGPGTRLTVL.

This clonotype was recorded many times. V gene TRBV20-1 combines with J gene TRBJ2-7; 9 nucleotides line up with TRBD2. V was pared by 6 bases and J by 5 bases, with 26 bases of the junction left unmatched. The CDR3 totals 19 residues. Germline V lookup: CDR1 DFQATT, CDR2 SNEGSKA (reference sequence). The CDR3 protein is CSAGTGPPSPSGMVDEQYF. CDR3 in DNA: TGCAGTGCAGGGACGGGCCCCCCGAGCCCTAGCGGGATGGTCGACGAGCAGTACTTC.

This clonotype was recorded a few times. The genes are TRBV2 and TRBJ2-1; 11 nucleotides align to TRBD2. Germline trimming cut 3 bases from V and 9 bases from J; bases unmatched to any gene: 7. Germline V gene data show CDR1 as SNHLY and CDR2 as FYNNEI. There are 15 residues in the CDR3. Here the CDR3 reads CASSEGLAAAGEQFF. Written as DNA, the CDR3 is TGTGCCAGCAGTGAGGGACTAGCGGCCGCCGGTGAGCAGTTCTTC.

This clonotype was detected ten times or more. This chain uses TRBV2 with TRBJ1-3, with 7 nucleotides matching TRBD1. The germline V gene encodes CDR1 SNHLY and CDR2 FYNNEI. The V gene end was trimmed by 7 bases and the J gene end by 3 bases; junction bases not matched to a gene: 6. This CDR3 spans 14 amino acids. CDR3 sequence reads: CASKKGASGNTIYF. As DNA, the CDR3 is TGTGCCAGCAAGAAGGGGGCAAGTGGAAACACCATATATTTT.